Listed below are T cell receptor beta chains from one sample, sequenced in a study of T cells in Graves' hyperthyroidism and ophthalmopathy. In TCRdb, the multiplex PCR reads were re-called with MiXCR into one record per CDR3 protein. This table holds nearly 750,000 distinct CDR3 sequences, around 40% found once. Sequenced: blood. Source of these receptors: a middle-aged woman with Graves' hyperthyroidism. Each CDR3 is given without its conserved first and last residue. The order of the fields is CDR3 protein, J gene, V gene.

ARRGTSGNEQY | TRBJ2-7 | TRBV2
ASSLLARTETYNEQF | TRBJ2-1 | TRBV5-8
ASSAGTGNNYGYT | TRBJ1-2 | TRBV25-1
ASSPVTEDTEAS | TRBJ1-1 | TRBV3-1
SARPTATNEKLF | TRBJ1-4 | TRBV20-1
ASSTTDTNTEAF | TRBJ1-1 | TRBV12-3/TRBV12-4
ASSPKSDEKLF | TRBJ1-4 | TRBV18
ASRYRESSYEQY | TRBJ2-7 | TRBV2
ASTFTGGTEAF | TRBJ1-1 | TRBV6-1
ASSQGPADYEQY | TRBJ2-7 | TRBV7-2
AIRPGTVGRRSFLNTIY | TRBJ1-3 | TRBV10-3
SVIEGGYT | TRBJ1-2 | TRBV29-1
SVPGTANTEAF | TRBJ1-1 | TRBV29-1
ASSLGRLGNSRANVLT | TRBJ2-6 | TRBV11-2
ASSYRNRGVGELF | TRBJ2-2 | TRBV6-5
ASRATRDSPSGANVLT | TRBJ2-6 | TRBV19
SGGTGDQPQH | TRBJ1-5 | TRBV20-1
SARAGVQTEAF | TRBJ1-1 | TRBV20-1
ASSVVGGSGETQY | TRBJ2-5 | TRBV9
ASSWAQGETQY | TRBJ2-5 | TRBV28